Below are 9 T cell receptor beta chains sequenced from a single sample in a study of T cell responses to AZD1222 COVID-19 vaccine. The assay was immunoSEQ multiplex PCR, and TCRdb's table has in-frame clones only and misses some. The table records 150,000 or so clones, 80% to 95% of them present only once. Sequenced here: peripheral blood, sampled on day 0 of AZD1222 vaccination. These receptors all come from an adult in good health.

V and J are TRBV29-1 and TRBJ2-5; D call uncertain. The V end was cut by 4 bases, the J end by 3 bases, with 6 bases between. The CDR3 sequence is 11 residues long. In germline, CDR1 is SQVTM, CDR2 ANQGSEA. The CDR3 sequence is CSVAGEETQYF. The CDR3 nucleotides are TGCAGCGTTGCTGGGGAAGAGACCCAGTACTTC.

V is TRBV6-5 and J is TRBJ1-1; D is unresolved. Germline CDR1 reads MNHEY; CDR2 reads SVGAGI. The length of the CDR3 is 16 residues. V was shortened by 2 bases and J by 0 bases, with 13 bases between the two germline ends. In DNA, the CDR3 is TGTGCCAGCAGTTACGGTTGGGCAGTCATGAACACTGAAGCTTTCTTT. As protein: CASSYGWAVMNTEAFF.

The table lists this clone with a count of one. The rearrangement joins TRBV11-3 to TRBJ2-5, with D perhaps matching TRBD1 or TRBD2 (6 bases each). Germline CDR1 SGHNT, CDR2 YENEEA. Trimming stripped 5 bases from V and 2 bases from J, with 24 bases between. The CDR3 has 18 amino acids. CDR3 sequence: CASSPPGSGGGRQETQYF. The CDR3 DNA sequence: TGTGCCAGCAGCCCCCCGGGCTCCGGGGGCGGCCGACAAGAGACCCAGTACTTC.

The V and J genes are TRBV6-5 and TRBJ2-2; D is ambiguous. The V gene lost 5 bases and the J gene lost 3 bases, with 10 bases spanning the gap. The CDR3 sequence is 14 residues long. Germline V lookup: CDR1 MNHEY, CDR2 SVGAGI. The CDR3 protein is CASSPRTDTGELFF. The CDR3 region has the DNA TGTGCCAGCAGTCCCCGGACGGACACCGGGGAGCTGTTTTTT.

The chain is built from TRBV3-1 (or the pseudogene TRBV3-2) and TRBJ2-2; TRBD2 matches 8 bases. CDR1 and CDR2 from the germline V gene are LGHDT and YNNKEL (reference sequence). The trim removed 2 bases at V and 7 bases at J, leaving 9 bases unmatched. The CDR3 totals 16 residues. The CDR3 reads CASSQNPGTRVGELFF. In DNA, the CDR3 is TGTGCCAGCAGCCAAAACCCGGGGACTAGAGTCGGGGAGCTGTTTTTT.

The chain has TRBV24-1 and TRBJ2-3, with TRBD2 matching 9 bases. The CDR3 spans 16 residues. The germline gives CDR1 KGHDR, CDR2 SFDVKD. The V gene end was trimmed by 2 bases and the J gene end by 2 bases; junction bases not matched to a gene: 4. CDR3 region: CATSDSTSGSTDTQYF. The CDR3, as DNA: TGTGCCACCAGTGATTCCACTAGCGGGTCCACAGATACGCAGTATTTT.

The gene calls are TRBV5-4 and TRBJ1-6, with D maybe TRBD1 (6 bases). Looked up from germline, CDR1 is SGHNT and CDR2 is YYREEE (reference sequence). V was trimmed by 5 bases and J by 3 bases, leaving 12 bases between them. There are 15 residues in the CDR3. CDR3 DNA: TGTGCCAGCAGATCCAGGGGCTTCTATAATTCACCCCTCCACTTT. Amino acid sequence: CASRSRGFYNSPLHF.

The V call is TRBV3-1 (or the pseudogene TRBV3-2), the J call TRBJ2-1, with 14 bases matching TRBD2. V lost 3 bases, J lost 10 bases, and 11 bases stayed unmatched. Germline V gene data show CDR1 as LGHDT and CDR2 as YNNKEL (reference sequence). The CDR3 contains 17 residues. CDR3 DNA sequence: TGTGCCAGCAGCCACTCTGCCGGGACTAGCGGGAGCTTGGAGCAGTTCTTC. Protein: CASSHSAGTSGSLEQFF.

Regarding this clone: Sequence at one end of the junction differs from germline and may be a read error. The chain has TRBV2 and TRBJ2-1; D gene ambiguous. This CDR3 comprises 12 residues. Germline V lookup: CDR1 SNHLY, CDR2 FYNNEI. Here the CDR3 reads CARSEGIAEQFF. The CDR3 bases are TGTGCCAGAAGTGAAGGAATTGCTGAGCAGTTCTTC. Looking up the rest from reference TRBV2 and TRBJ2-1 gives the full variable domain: EPEVTQTPSHQVTQMGQEVILRCVPISNHLYFYWYRQILGQKVEFLVSFYNNEISEKSEIFDDQFSVERPDGSNFTLKIRSTKLEDSAMYFCARSEGIAEQFFGPGTRLTVL.